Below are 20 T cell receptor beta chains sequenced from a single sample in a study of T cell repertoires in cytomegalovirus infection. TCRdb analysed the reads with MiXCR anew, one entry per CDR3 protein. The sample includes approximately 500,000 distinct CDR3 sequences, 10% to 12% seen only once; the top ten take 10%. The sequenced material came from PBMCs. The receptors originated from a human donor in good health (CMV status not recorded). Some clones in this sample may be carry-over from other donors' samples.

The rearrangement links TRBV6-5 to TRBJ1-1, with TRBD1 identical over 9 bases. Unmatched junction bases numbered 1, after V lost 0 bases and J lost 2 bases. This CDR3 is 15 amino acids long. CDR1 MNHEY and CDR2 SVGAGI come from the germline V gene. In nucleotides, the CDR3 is TGTGCCAGCAGTTACTCGGGACAGGGTAACACTGAAGCTTTCTTT. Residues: CASSYSGQGNTEAFF.

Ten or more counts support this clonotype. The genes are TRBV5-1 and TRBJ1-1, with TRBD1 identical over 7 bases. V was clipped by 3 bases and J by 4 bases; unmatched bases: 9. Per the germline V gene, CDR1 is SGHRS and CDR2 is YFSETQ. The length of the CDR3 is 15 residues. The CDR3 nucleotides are TGCGCCAGCAGCTCGGCTCAGGGGGATGGCACTGAAGCTTTCTTT. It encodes CASSSAQGDGTEAFF.

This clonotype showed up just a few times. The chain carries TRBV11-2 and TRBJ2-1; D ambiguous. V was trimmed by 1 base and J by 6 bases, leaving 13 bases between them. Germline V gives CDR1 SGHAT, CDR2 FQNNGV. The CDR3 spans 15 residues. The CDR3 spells CASSLGRGRLNEQFF. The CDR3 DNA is TGTGCCAGCAGCTTAGGTCGTGGCCGCCTCAATGAGCAGTTCTTC.

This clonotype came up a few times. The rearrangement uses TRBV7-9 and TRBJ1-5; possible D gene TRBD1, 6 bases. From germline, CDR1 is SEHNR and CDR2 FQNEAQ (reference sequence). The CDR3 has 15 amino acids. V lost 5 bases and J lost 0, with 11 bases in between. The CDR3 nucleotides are TGTGCCAGCAGCCCGAAGGGGGATAGCAATCAGCCCCAGCATTTT. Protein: CASSPKGDSNQPQHF.

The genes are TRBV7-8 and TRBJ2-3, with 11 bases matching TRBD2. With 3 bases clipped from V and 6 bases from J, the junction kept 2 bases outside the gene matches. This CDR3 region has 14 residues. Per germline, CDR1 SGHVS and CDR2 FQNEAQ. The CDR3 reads CASSFSGGEDTQYF. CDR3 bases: TGTGCCAGCAGCTTTAGCGGGGGGGAGGATACGCAGTATTTT.

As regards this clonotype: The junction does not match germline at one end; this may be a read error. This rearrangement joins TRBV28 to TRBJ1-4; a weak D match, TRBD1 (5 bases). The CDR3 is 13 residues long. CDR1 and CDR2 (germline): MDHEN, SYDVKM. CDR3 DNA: TGTGCCCGCAGGGTTTCAACTAATGAAAAACTGTTTTTT. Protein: CARRVSTNEKLFF.

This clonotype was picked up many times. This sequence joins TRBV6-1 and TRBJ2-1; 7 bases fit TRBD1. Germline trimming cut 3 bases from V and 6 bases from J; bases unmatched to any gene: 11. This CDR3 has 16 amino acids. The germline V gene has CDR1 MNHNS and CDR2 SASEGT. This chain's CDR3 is CASSDLIGTDVNEQFF. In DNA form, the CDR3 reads TGTGCCAGCAGTGATCTGATAGGGACAGACGTCAATGAGCAGTTCTTC.

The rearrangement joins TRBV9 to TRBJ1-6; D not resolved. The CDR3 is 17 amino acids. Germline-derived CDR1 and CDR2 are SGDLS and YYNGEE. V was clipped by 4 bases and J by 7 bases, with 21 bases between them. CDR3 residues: CASSPPQRRGSNSPLHF. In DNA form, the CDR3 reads TGTGCCAGCAGCCCCCCCCAAAGGCGGGGTTCCAATTCACCCCTCCACTTT.

The CDR3 is CASRRHGGQPQHF. The DNA of the CDR3 is TGTGCCAGCAGGAGACACGGTGGTCAGCCCCAGCATTTT. V and J are TRBV2 and TRBJ1-5; no clear D gene. Trimming cost V 6 bases and J 6 bases, with 12 bases left between them. Germline assignment: CDR1 SNHLY and CDR2 FYNNEI. The CDR3 extends over 13 amino acids.

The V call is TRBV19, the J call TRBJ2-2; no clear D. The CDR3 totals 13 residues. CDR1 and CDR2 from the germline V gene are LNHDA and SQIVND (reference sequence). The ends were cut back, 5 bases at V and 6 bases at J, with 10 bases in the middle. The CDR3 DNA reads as TGTGCCAGTAGTTCTAGTGACCCCGGGGAGCTGTTTTTT. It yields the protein CASSSSDPGELFF.

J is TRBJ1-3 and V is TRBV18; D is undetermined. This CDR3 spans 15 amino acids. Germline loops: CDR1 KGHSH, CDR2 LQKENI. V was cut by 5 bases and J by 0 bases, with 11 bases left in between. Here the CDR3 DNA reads TGTGCCAGCTCAACGGGAGAACTCTCTGGAAACACCATATATTTT. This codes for CASSTGELSGNTIYF.

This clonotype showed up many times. CDR3 nucleotides: TGTGCCAGCAGGATTCAAGAGACCCAGTACTTC. This sequence encodes CASRIQETQYF. The chain couples TRBV7-2 to TRBJ2-5; unclear D gene. This CDR3 region has 11 residues. V was shortened by 6 bases and J by 2 bases, with 4 bases between the two germline ends. Germline values: CDR1 SGHTA, CDR2 FQGNSA.

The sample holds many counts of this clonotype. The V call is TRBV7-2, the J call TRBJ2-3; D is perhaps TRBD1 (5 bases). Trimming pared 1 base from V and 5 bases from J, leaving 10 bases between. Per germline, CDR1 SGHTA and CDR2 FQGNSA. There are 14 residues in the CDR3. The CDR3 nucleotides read TGTGCCAGCAGCTTAGTCAGGGCTGGAGATACGCAGTATTTT. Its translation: CASSLVRAGDTQYF.

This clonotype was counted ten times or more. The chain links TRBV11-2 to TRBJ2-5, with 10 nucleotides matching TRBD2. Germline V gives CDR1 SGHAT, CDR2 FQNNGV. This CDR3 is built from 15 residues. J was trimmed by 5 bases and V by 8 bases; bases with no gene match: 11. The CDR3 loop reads CASSNRLAGVETQYF. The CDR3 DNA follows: TGTGCCAGCTCAAACAGGCTAGCGGGGGTGGAGACCCAGTACTTC.

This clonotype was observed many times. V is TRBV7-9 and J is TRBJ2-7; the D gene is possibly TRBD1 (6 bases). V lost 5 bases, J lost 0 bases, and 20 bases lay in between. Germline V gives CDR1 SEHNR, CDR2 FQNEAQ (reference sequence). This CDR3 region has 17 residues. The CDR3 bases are TGTGCCAGCAGCCCAAAACCCAGGGGCGGCCCCTCCTACGAGCAGTACTTC. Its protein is CASSPKPRGGPSYEQYF.

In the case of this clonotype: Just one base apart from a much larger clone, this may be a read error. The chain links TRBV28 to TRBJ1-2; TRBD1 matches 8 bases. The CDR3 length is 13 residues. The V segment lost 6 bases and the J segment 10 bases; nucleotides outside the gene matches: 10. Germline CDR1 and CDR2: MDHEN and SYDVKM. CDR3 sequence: CASRPGTGSAYTF. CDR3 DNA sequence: TGTGCCAGCAGACCCGGGACAGGCTCTGCCTACACCTTC.

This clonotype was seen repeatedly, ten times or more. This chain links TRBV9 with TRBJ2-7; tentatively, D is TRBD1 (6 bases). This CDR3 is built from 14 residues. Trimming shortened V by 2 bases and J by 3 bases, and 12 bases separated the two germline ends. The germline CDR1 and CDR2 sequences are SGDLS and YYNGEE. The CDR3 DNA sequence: TGTGCCAGCAGCGTCGGGACAATGTTCTACGAGCAGTACTTC. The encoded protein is CASSVGTMFYEQYF.

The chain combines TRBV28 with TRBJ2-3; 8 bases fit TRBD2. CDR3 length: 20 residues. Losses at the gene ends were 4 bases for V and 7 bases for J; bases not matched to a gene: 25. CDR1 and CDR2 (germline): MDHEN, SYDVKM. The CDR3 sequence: CASSSRGGGAGSGRRNTQYF. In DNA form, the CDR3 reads TGTGCCAGCAGTTCACGGGGGGGGGGGGCCGGGAGCGGGAGAAGAAATACGCAGTATTTT.

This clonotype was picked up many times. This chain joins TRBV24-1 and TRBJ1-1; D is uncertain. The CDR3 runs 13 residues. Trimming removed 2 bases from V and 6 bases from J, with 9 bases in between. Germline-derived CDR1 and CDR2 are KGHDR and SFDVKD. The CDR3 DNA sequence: TGTGCCACCAGTGATTCTGGTACTGCTGAAGCTTTCTTT. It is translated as CATSDSGTAEAFF.

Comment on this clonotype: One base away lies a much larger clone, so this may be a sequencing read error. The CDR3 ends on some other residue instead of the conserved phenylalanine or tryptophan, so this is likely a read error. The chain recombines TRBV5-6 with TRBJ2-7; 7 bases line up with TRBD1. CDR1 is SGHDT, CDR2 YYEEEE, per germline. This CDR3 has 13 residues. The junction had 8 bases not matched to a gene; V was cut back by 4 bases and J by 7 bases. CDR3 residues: CASSPWTGEEQYI. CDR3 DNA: TGTGCCAGCAGCCCCTGGACAGGAGAGGAGCAGTACATC.